This entry features one TCR beta chain sequence. This record belongs to a study of glioma-infiltrating T cells after dendritic cell vaccination. Study-wide context: Dendritic cell vaccination trial patients had either newly diagnosed or recurrent glioblastoma. At biweekly intervals, patients got three intradermal dendritic cell vaccine injections.

There are 16 residues in the CDR3. Germline assignment: CDR1 LGHNA and CDR2 YNFKEQ. The time point is: after dendritic cell vaccination, including at tumor progression/relapse. None of the glioblastoma patients had an isocitrate dehydrogenase mutation. The primer mix had 60 V beta and 13 J beta primers. Method: immunoSEQ multiplex PCR; TCRdb's copy keeps in-frame clones and lacks some. The table includes 50,000 to 60,000 clones, just under 85% detected once. J is TRBJ2-5 and V is TRBV4-2; 12 nucleotides line up with TRBD1. The closer fit of TRBJ2-7 to the DNA end suggests the J call may be wrong. The sequencing used blood, collected after dendritic cell vaccination. The TCR sequence derives from a human donor with glioblastoma. CDR3 amino acids: CASSHNPGTGGSEQYF. The DNA for the CDR3 is TGTGCCAGCAGCCACAATCCGGGGACAGGGGGCAGCGAGCAGTACTTC.